This T cell receptor beta chain was identified during a study of cytomegalovirus exposure and HLA in healthy donors. Whole-study context: Earlier, 150 million to 200 million T cells were analyzed, and 95 million to 140 million unique TCR beta sequences were found among them. Genotyping of hundreds of donors showed that 65% to 90% belonged to the Caucasian-associated ancestry cluster. Study-wide findings and caveats: It was reported that TCR beta sequences correctly inferred the HLA-A and HLA-B alleles for most subjects.

The ends lost 3 bases at V and 8 bases at J; junction bases unmatched: 6. Per the germline V gene, CDR1 is SGHNT and CDR2 is YENEEA. The CDR3 has 13 residues. A word on this clone: As yet, its antigen is unknown.

Researchers ran the PCR with 60 Vbeta and 13 Jbeta primers. Only in-frame clones appear in the TCRdb table, and some are missing; sequencing was by immunoSEQ multiplex PCR. The data show around 63,000 clones, with about 79% seen just once and about 7.6% held by the top ten. Sequenced material: PBMCs. This clonotype was sampled from a man aged 55 to 70 in good health and CMV-seropositive. The J gene is TRBJ1-1, the V gene TRBV11-3; 7 nucleotides line up with TRBD1. CDR3: CASSLEGAKEAFF. As DNA, the CDR3 is TGTGCCAGCAGCTTGGAGGGGGCGAAAGAAGCTTTCTTT. The variable domain in full, completed from reference TRBV11-3 and TRBJ1-1, reads EAGVVQSPRYKIIEKKQPVAFWCNPISGHNTLYWYLQNLGQGPELLIRYENEEAVDDSQLPKDRFSAERLKGVDSTLKIQPAELGDSAVYLCASSLEGAKEAFFGQGTRLTVV.